This T cell receptor beta chain was captured by sequencing in a study of blood T cell repertoires in COVID-19. Looking at the study overall: Donors in the United States, Italy and Spain gave samples during acute or convalescent COVID-19. The cDNA or gDNA used as material had been derived from T cells, B-cell-depleted T cells, or PBMCs.

The CDR3 totals 19 residues. V dropped 3 bases and J dropped 8; count of bases not matched to a gene: 23. Per the germline V gene, CDR1 is DFQATT and CDR2 is SNEGSKA (reference sequence). Per the original methods: Reference gene primers were amplified, and this amplification served to estimate nucleated cell counts. Assay: immunoSEQ multiplex PCR; the TCRdb copy retains only in-frame clones and omits some. The D gene and trimming were derived from the DNA, and the V and J assignments and clone size from that table. Seen here are around 94,000 clones, around nine tenths observed once, and the top ten hold approximately 1.6%.

This chain links TRBV20-1 with TRBJ2-1; the match to TRBD1 covers 9 bases. Sequenced sample: peripheral blood. The receptor was isolated from a man older than 75 with acute or convalescent COVID-19. CDR3 bases: TGCAGTGCTAGTGGGGGGACAGGGCGAGCGGGTCCCTCCCTCTATGAGCAGTTCTTC. Its translation: CSASGGTGRAGPSLYEQFF.